A selection of T cell receptor beta chains follows, all from one sample in a study of blood T cell repertoires in COVID-19. Libraries were prepared by immunoSEQ multiplex PCR; TCRdb keeps only in-frame clonotypes and omits some of them. The sample consists of fewer than 500,000 clones, roughly 85% of them appearing once. Sequenced input: peripheral blood. The receptors derive from a woman aged 30 to 39 with active or convalescent COVID-19. CDR3s include the opening cysteine and the closing phenylalanine or tryptophan. D genes are given only for firm matches. The size of a clone is reported for some rows only, either as once, few or many, or as a class for expanded clones.

d_call,clone_size,j_call,v_call,cdr3_nt,cdr3_aa
.,.,TRBJ1-1,TRBV29-1,TGCAGCGTTGATGGGGGGGAAACTGAAGCTTTCTTT,CSVDGGETEAFF
TRBD1,once,TRBJ2-5,TRBV5-1,TGCGCCAGCAGCTGGACAGGGGAGCCCAGGGAGACCCAGTACTTC,CASSWTGEPRETQYF
TRBD1,few,TRBJ1-2,TRBV27,TGTGCCAGCAGTTCGTACGACAGGGGTGGTTCCTATGGCTACACCTTC,CASSSYDRGGSYGYTF
.,.,TRBJ2-5,TRBV5-6,TGTGCCAGCAGCCTACGGGAGACCCAGTACTTC,CASSLRETQYF
TRBD1,.,TRBJ2-5,TRBV5-5,TGTGCCAGCAGCACCGACAGGGGGGGAGAGACCCAGTACTTC,CASSTDRGGETQYF
.,.,TRBJ1-5,TRBV5-1,TGCGCCAGCAGCACAATTCCAGGGGACGATCAGCCCCAGCATTTT,CASSTIPGDDQPQHF
.,.,TRBJ2-1,TRBV19,TGTGCCAGTAGTTGGGCAGAGGGGGACAATGAGCAGTTCTTC,CASSWAEGDNEQFF
.,.,TRBJ2-7,TRBV5-4,TGTGCCAGCAGCTTGGCCGCGCTAGGGGTGGTCGAGCAGTACTTC,CASSLAALGVVEQYF
TRBD2,.,TRBJ2-2,TRBV5-1,TGCGCCAGCAGCGGGGAGGGGCGGAGTAACACCGGGGAGCTGTTTTTT,CASSGEGRSNTGELFF
.,.,TRBJ2-6,TRBV11-3,TGTGCCAGCAGCTTACTTGTTTCCGGGGCCAACGTCCTGACTTTC,CASSLLVSGANVLTF
.,.,TRBJ1-1,TRBV15,TGTGCCACCAGCAGAGATCGGACAGCTAACACTGAAGCTTTCTTT,CATSRDRTANTEAFF
.,once,TRBJ2-1,TRBV19,TGTGCCAGTAGTACGAGCTCCTACAATGAGCAGTTCTTC,CASSTSSYNEQFF
.,.,TRBJ1-2,TRBV19,TGTGCCAGTAGTATGGAGGAATTCCATGGCTACACCTTC,CASSMEEFHGYTF
TRBD1,.,TRBJ1-5,TRBV6-6,TGTGCCAGCAGTCCGGGACAGGGGGGAAGTAGCAATCAGCCCCAGCATTTT,CASSPGQGGSSNQPQHF
.,.,TRBJ2-3,TRBV7-9,TGTGCCAGCAGCTTAGGGGGACTTCGCACAGATACGCAGTATTTT,CASSLGGLRTDTQYF
.,.,TRBJ1-1,TRBV4-2,TGTGCCAGCAGCCCAAGACAGGTTCTGGTAGCCCAAGGTATAAAAGTCGCTGAAGCTTTCTTT,CASSPRQVLVAQGIKVAEAFF
TRBD1,.,TRBJ1-4,TRBV27,TGTGCCAGCAGACAGGGGTTGTATGAAAAACTGTTTTTT,CASRQGLYEKLFF
TRBD2,.,TRBJ2-7,TRBV5-1,TGCGCCAGCAGCTTGGTACTAGCGAACTACGAGCAGTACTTC,CASSLVLANYEQYF
.,few,TRBJ1-4,TRBV27,TGTGCCAGCAGTTCACTAGATAATGAAAAACTGTTTTTT,CASSSLDNEKLFF
TRBD2,.,TRBJ2-1,TRBV30,TGTGCCTGGAGTGGAGCAGCGGGAGCGGCTAGTGAGCAGTTCTTC,CAWSGAAGAASEQFF
.,.,TRBJ1-2,TRBV6-5,TGTGCCAGCAGTTACCGCGAGACAGCTAACTATGGCTACACCTTC,CASSYRETANYGYTF
.,.,TRBJ1-5,TRBV28,TGTGCCAGCAGTCTCCGGGGTGGGAATCAGCCCCAGCATTTT,CASSLRGGNQPQHF
TRBD2,.,TRBJ2-6,TRBV4-2,TGTGCCAGCAGCCCTCGCGTCGGGGGGGCCTCTGGGGCCAACGTCCTGACTTTC,CASSPRVGGASGANVLTF
TRBD1,.,TRBJ2-3,TRBV12-5,TGTGCTAGTGGTTTGGACTGGGACAGCCGCACAGATACGCAGTATTTT,CASGLDWDSRTDTQYF
TRBD1,.,TRBJ2-3,TRBV7-7,TGTGCCAGCAGCGGAGGGACAGGGGATCGTACAGATACGCAGTATTTT,CASSGGTGDRTDTQYF
.,.,TRBJ1-6,TRBV3-1/TRBV3-2,TGTGCCAGCAGCCTATCCGGGAGAGGGGATTCACCCCTCCACTTT,CASSLSGRGDSPLHF
.,.,TRBJ1-1,TRBV27,TGTGCCAGCAGTTTATGGGCTTCAGGAACTGAAGCTTTCTTT,CASSLWASGTEAFF
.,.,TRBJ1-2,TRBV7-8,TGTGCCAGCAGCTTCCCGGGGGACTATGGCTACACCTTC,CASSFPGDYGYTF
TRBD1,once,TRBJ1-4,TRBV5-4,TGTGCCAGCAGCCCTGGCATTGGGGGGACAGCAACTAATGAAAAACTGTTTTTT,CASSPGIGGTATNEKLFF
TRBD1,.,TRBJ2-7,TRBV27,TGTGCCAGCAGTTCCGGGACAGGGGGTTTTTACGAGCAGTACTTC,CASSSGTGGFYEQYF
TRBD1,.,TRBJ2-3,TRBV7-8,TGTGCCAGCAGCTACAGGTCCGGGACAGGGTTCGTAGATACGCAGTATTTT,CASSYRSGTGFVDTQYF
TRBD2,.,TRBJ2-7,TRBV15,TGTGCCACCAGCAGAGATGGACTAGCGGGAGGCGAGCAGTACTTC,CATSRDGLAGGEQYF
TRBD1,.,TRBJ1-5,TRBV4-1,TGCGCCAGCGGACAGGCCCAGCCCCAGCATTTT,CASGQAQPQHF
TRBD1,few,TRBJ2-7,TRBV27,TGTGCCAGCAGTCTTCGGGACAGACCCTACGAGCAGTACTTC,CASSLRDRPYEQYF
TRBD1,.,TRBJ2-2,TRBV15,TGTGCCACCAGCACCAAGGACAGGGAACCCGGGGAGCTGTTTTTT,CATSTKDREPGELFF
.,.,TRBJ1-3,TRBV15,TGTGCCACCAGCAGAGATCCTCCCGGTTTTGGAAACACCATATATTTT,CATSRDPPGFGNTIYF
TRBD1,few,TRBJ2-5,TRBV19,TGTGCCAGTAATAGGGACAGAGGAGAGACCCAGTACTTC,CASNRDRGETQYF
.,.,TRBJ2-1,TRBV11-2,TGTGCCAGCAGCTCGCCCTCGGGTCTTTGGGACAATGAGCAGTTCTTC,CASSSPSGLWDNEQFF
TRBD1,.,TRBJ2-7,TRBV2,TGTGCCAGCAGGATGACAGGGCACTACGAGCAGTACTTC,CASRMTGHYEQYF
TRBD2,.,TRBJ2-3,TRBV3-1/TRBV3-2,TGTGCCAGCAGCCAATCCCTTTGGGGGGGGGATACGCAGTATTTT,CASSQSLWGGDTQYF
TRBD1,.,TRBJ1-2,TRBV18,TGTGCCAGCTCAACGGACAGGAACTATGGCTACACCTTC,CASSTDRNYGYTF